This passage covers 9 T cell receptor beta chains from one sample sequenced in a study of CD8 T cells in Susac syndrome. RNA in amounts of roughly 0.45 to 1 ug was reverse transcribed with random hexamers. A single record per CDR3 protein comes from TCRdb applying MiXCR to the immunoSEQ multiplex PCR reads. This table holds some 190,000 distinct CDR3 sequences, 95% found once. The specimen sequenced was CD4+ T cells from PBMCs. These receptor sequences come from a human donor in good health.

This chain uses TRBV23-1 with TRBJ1-5, with a tentative D call TRBD1 (5 bases). TRBV23-1 is flagged as an ORF with uncertain function. CDR3 length equals 16 residues. V dropped 8 bases and J dropped 0 bases, with 17 bases sitting between them. CDR3 protein: CASPRGTVNSNQPQHF. The CDR3 DNA is TGCGCCAGCCCACGCGGGACCGTCAATAGCAATCAGCCCCAGCATTTT.

The J gene is TRBJ2-3, the V gene TRBV18, with 10 bases lining up with TRBD1. Unmatched junction bases numbered 13, after V lost 3 bases and J lost 1 base. CDR1 is KGHSH and CDR2 is LQKENI in the germline V gene. The CDR3 is made up of 19 amino acids. The CDR3 region is CASSPVSLRDRGRTDTQYF. The CDR3 DNA reads as TGTGCCAGCTCACCTGTCAGCCTACGGGACAGGGGACGCACAGATACGCAGTATTTT.

The chain carries TRBV7-2 and TRBJ1-1; possible D gene TRBD1, 5 bases. The germline gives CDR1 SGHTA, CDR2 FQGNSA. The CDR3 extends over 14 amino acids. Trimming pared 3 bases from V and 3 bases from J, leaving 11 bases between. The CDR3 region has the DNA TGTGCCAGCAGCTTGAGGGGATACGACACTGAAGCTTTCTTT. Translated: CASSLRGYDTEAFF. The whole variable domain, remainder taken from reference TRBV7-2 and TRBJ1-1, is GAGVSQSPSNKVTEKGKDVELRCDPISGHTALYWYRQSLGQGLEFLIYFQGNSAPDKSGLPSDRFSAERTGGSVSTLTIQRTQQEDSAVYLCASSLRGYDTEAFFGQGTRLTVV.

This chain connects TRBV2 to TRBJ1-1, with D possibly matching TRBD1 (6 bases). The CDR3 is 14 residues long. The V end was cut by 5 bases, the J end by 1 base, with 11 bases between. Germline-derived CDR1 and CDR2 are SNHLY and FYNNEI. CDR3 nucleotides: TGTGCCAGCAGTCTAGGGACACCGAACACTGAAGCTTTCTTT. It translates to CASSLGTPNTEAFF.

The V call is TRBV27, the J call TRBJ1-2; TRBD1 matches at 8 bases. The CDR3 spans 14 residues. CDR1 MNHEY and CDR2 SMNVEV come from the germline V gene (reference sequence). Trimming cost V 3 bases and J 2 bases; bases outside gene matches: 2. The CDR3 sequence: CASSLQGANYGYTF. The CDR3 nucleotides are TGTGCCAGCAGTTTGCAGGGGGCGAACTATGGCTACACCTTC.

The V call is TRBV6-5, the J call TRBJ1-1; D unclear. The germline V gene has CDR1 MNHEY and CDR2 SVGAGI. Trimming removed 2 bases at V and 4 bases at J, with 8 bases between. The CDR3 loop spans 13 amino acids. The CDR3 coding sequence is TGTGCCAGCAGTTACACGGCAGGCACTGAAGCTTTCTTT. It encodes CASSYTAGTEAFF.

This chain joins TRBV29-1 and TRBJ2-6; no definite D call. Germline assignment: CDR1 SQVTM and CDR2 ANQGSEA. Trimming shortened V by 0 bases and J by 0 bases, and 12 bases separated the two germline ends. This CDR3 is built from 17 residues. DNA of the CDR3: TGCAGCGTTGAAGACCCTGGAAGGCACTCTGGGGCCAACGTCCTGACTTTC. This codes for CSVEDPGRHSGANVLTF.

The chain uses TRBV15 and TRBJ2-7; D is unclear. CDR3 length: 13 residues. Trimming removed 0 bases from V and 6 bases from J, with 9 bases in between. The germline V gene has CDR1 LNHNV and CDR2 YYDKDF (reference sequence). CDR3 DNA sequence: TGTGCCACCAGCAGAGATGAGGCTCGCGAGCAGTACTTC. The encoded protein is CATSRDEAREQYF.

This chain connects TRBV7-2 to TRBJ2-5; TRBD1 aligns across 11 bases. The germline V gene encodes CDR1 SGHTA and CDR2 FQGNSA. The V gene end was trimmed by 8 bases and the J gene end by 5 bases; junction bases not matched to a gene: 7. There are 14 residues in the CDR3. CDR3 DNA sequence: TGTGCCAGCTTCTCCGGGACAGGGGGGGAGACCCAGTACTTC. Residues: CASFSGTGGETQYF. Full variable domain (outside the CDR3, taken from reference TRBV7-2 and TRBJ2-5): GAGVSQSPSNKVTEKGKDVELRCDPISGHTALYWYRQSLGQGLEFLIYFQGNSAPDKSGLPSDRFSAERTGGSVSTLTIQRTQQEDSAVYLCASFSGTGGETQYFGPGTRLLVL.